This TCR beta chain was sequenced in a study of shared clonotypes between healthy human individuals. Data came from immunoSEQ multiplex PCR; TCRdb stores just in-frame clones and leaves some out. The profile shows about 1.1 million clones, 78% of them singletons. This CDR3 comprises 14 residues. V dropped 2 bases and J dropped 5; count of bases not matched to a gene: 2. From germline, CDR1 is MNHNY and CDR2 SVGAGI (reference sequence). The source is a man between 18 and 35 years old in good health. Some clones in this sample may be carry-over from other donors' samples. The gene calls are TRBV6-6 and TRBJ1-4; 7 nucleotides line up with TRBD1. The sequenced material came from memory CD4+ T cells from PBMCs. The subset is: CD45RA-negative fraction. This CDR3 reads CASSYRGRNEKLFF. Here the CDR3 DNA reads TGTGCCAGCAGTTACAGGGGGCGGAATGAAAAACTGTTTTTT.